This is a list of T cell receptor beta chains from one sample in a study of T cells in Graves' hyperthyroidism and ophthalmopathy. TCRdb re-called the multiplex PCR reads with MiXCR, one entry per CDR3 protein. The sample has hundreds of thousands of distinct CDR3 sequences; 13% to 15% are singletons. Sequencing was done on a sample of blood. These receptors were collected from a woman in her 50s with Graves' ophthalmopathy. The CDR3 runs from the conserved cysteine through the conserved F or W. A D gene is named only where the DNA matches it firmly. A clone size is listed for some rows: how often the clone was seen (once, few, many), or a class if it is expanded.

v_gene	d_gene	j_gene	abundance	CDR3aa	CDR3nt
TRBV7-9	.	TRBJ1-3	many	CASTFDRFTGNTIYF	TGTGCCAGCACCTTCGACAGGTTCACTGGAAACACCATATATTTT
TRBV5-1	TRBD1	TRBJ2-3	few	CASSFGTGGITDTQYF	TGCGCCAGCAGCTTCGGGACAGGGGGAATCACAGATACGCAGTATTTT
TRBV7-3	.	TRBJ2-7	few	CASSSDFSSYEQYF	TGTGCCAGCAGCTCGGACTTCAGCTCCTACGAGCAGTACTTC
TRBV4-2	TRBD1	TRBJ1-2	.	CASSYSQGAGVNYGYTF	TGTGCCAGCAGCTATTCACAGGGGGCAGGGGTTAACTATGGCTACACCTTC
TRBV2	.	TRBJ1-1	many	CASSAWTENTEAFF	TGTGCCAGCAGCGCCTGGACAGAGAACACTGAAGCTTTCTTT
TRBV5-1	TRBD2	TRBJ2-1	many	CASSFGLDVSYNEQFF	TGCGCCAGCAGCTTCGGACTAGATGTTTCCTACAATGAGCAGTTCTTC
TRBV7-2	.	TRBJ2-3	many	CASSSTSGLGTDTQYF	TGTGCCAGCAGCTCGACATCGGGGCTGGGCACAGATACGCAGTATTTT
TRBV18	.	TRBJ1-4	many	CASSSTATNEKLFF	TGTGCCAGCTCATCGACCGCAACTAATGAAAAACTGTTTTTT
TRBV30	TRBD2	TRBJ2-7	.	CAWTLLAGGYEQYF	TGTGCCTGGACCCTACTAGCGGGAGGATACGAGCAGTACTTC
TRBV4-2	TRBD1	TRBJ1-5	.	CASSQEPGQGLDQPQHF	TGTGCCAGCAGCCAAGAACCGGGACAGGGGCTAGATCAGCCCCAGCATTTT
TRBV7-8	TRBD1	TRBJ2-7	many	CASSLFQGASSYEQYF	TGTGCCAGCAGCTTATTCCAGGGGGCAAGCTCCTACGAGCAGTACTTC
TRBV19	TRBD1	TRBJ2-7	.	CASSTQFRDRAYEQYF	TGTGCCAGTAGTACACAATTCCGGGACAGGGCCTACGAGCAGTACTTC
TRBV28	TRBD1	TRBJ1-1	many	CASSSGTEDTEAFF	TGTGCCAGCAGTTCCGGGACAGAAGACACTGAAGCTTTCTTT
TRBV7-2	TRBD2	TRBJ2-4	.	CASRPPGLAGMNIQYF	TGTGCCAGCAGACCCCCGGGACTAGCGGGAATGAACATTCAGTACTTC
TRBV28	.	TRBJ2-7	many	CASSAPGYEQYF	TGTGCCAGCAGTGCCCCGGGCTACGAGCAGTACTTC
TRBV3-1	TRBD1	TRBJ1-2	many	CASSQYLSGTGKANGYTF	TGTGCCAGCAGCCAATACCTAAGCGGGACAGGGAAGGCGAATGGCTACACCTTC
TRBV3-2	.	TRBJ2-3	many	CASSHLAREGTDTQYF	TGTGCCAGCAGCCACCTCGCGCGGGAGGGCACAGATACGCAGTATTTT
TRBV7-2	.	TRBJ2-3	few	CASSPSRSETDTQSF	TGTGCCAGCAGTCCCTCGCGGTCTGAGACAGATACGCAGTCTTTT
TRBV7-3	TRBD2	TRBJ2-7	many	CASSLTSGSYYEQYF	TGTGCCAGCAGCTTAACAAGCGGGAGCTATTACGAGCAGTACTTC
TRBV6-1	TRBD1	TRBJ1-6	few	CASSLRTGSSYNSPLHF	TGTGCCAGCAGTTTAAGGACAGGAAGCTCCTATAATTCACCCCTCCACTTT
TRBV6-5	.	TRBJ2-1	many	CASSYSRLGGEVGQFF	TGTGCCAGCAGTTACTCGAGGCTAGGCGGTGAAGTTGGGCAGTTCTTC
TRBV27	.	TRBJ1-4	.	CASSALSGGGTNEKLFF	TGTGCCAGCAGTGCCCTATCCGGGGGGGGAACTAATGAAAAACTGTTTTTT
TRBV4-3	TRBD2	TRBJ2-1	few	CASSQHAGTSGEGNEQFF	TGCGCCAGCAGCCAGCATGCCGGGACTAGCGGGGAGGGCAATGAGCAGTTCTTC
TRBV4-2	.	TRBJ1-1	many	CASSRRTDNTEAFF	TGTGCCAGCAGCCGTAGGACGGACAACACTGAAGCTTTCTTT
TRBV2	TRBD1	TRBJ1-1	many	CASSGGTGGREAFF	TGTGCCAGCAGTGGCGGGACAGGGGGCCGTGAAGCTTTCTTT
TRBV7-9	TRBD2	TRBJ2-1	many	CASSSPTGIAGVWEQFF	TGTGCCAGCAGCTCCCCCACCGGAATAGCGGGAGTTTGGGAGCAGTTCTTC
TRBV7-9	.	TRBJ1-1	many	CASSPTGINTEAFF	TGTGCCAGCAGCCCTACAGGGATTAACACTGAAGCTTTCTTT
TRBV10-3	TRBD2	TRBJ2-1	many	CAISRQGLAGVAYNEQFF	TGTGCCATCAGTCGCCAGGGACTAGCGGGAGTGGCCTACAATGAGCAGTTCTTC
TRBV3-1	TRBD2	TRBJ2-1	.	CASSQERGIYNEQFF	TGTGCCAGCAGCCAGGAGCGGGGAATATACAATGAGCAGTTCTTC
TRBV20-1	TRBD2	TRBJ2-7	many	CSAHSGRGYEQYF	TGCAGTGCACATAGCGGGAGGGGCTACGAGCAGTACTTC
TRBV7-2	.	TRBJ1-1	few	CASSPGVSLRNTEAFF	TGTGCCAGCAGCCCGGGCGTCAGTTTGCGGAACACTGAAGCTTTCTTT
TRBV27	.	TRBJ2-7	.	CASRKTGAHEQYF	TGTGCCAGCCGTAAGACAGGTGCCCACGAGCAGTACTTC
TRBV9	.	TRBJ2-7	.	CASSVAPTRDYEQYF	TGTGCCAGCAGCGTAGCCCCAACCAGAGACTACGAGCAGTACTTC
TRBV20-1	.	TRBJ2-6	few	CSASSGSPGANVLTF	TGCAGTGCTAGCTCGGGAAGTCCTGGGGCCAACGTCCTGACTTTC
TRBV28	.	TRBJ2-2	many	CASSFDFTGELFF	TGTGCCAGCAGTTTCGATTTCACCGGGGAGCTGTTTTTT
TRBV27	.	TRBJ2-7	.	CASSLSTSGSYERYF	TGTGCCAGCAGTTTATCCACGTCGGGATCCTACGAGCGGTACTTC
TRBV20-1	TRBD2	TRBJ2-1	many	CSARDPTSGITYNEQFF	TGCAGTGCTAGAGACCCCACTAGCGGGATCACCTACAATGAGCAGTTCTTC
TRBV20-1	TRBD2	TRBJ2-7	many	CSASPSGRNEQYF	TGCAGTGCTTCCCCTAGCGGGAGAAACGAGCAGTACTTC
TRBV11-3	.	TRBJ2-5	many	CASSFPGEETQYF	TGTGCCAGCAGCTTTCCAGGGGAAGAGACCCAGTACTTC
TRBV2	TRBD1	TRBJ1-5	.	CASSGTEHSNQPQHF	TGTGCCAGCTCCGGGACAGAGCATAGCAATCAGCCCCAGCATTTT
TRBV27	TRBD2	TRBJ2-7	many	CASKLTSGSGEQYF	TGTGCCAGCAAATTGACTAGCGGGAGTGGCGAGCAGTACTTC